This is a list of T cell receptor beta chains from one sample in a study of neurological immune-mediated disorders. In TCRdb, the 5' RACE reads were re-called with MiXCR into one record per CDR3 protein. The table has more than 70,000 distinct CDR3 sequences, around 9.6% seen once. The sample taken for sequencing was PBMCs. The receptors come from a man aged 25-45 years in good health. Each CDR3 is given with its conserved first and last residue. D genes are given only for firm matches. Where a row states a size, it is once, few, many or the class of an expanded clone; other rows omit it.

J: TRBJ2-7
size: .
V: TRBV7-2
D: TRBD2
DNA: TGTGCCAGCAGCCCGGTTCATGGGGCGGGAGACTACGAGCAGTACTTC
CDR3: CASSPVHGAGDYEQYF

J: TRBJ2-1
size: many
V: TRBV7-6
D: .
DNA: TGTGCCAGCAGCCTAGGGGGGGGTGGGTCCTACAATGAGCAGTTCTTC
CDR3: CASSLGGGGSYNEQFF

J: TRBJ1-5
size: .
V: TRBV4-1
D: .
DNA: TGCGCCAGCAGCCCGGACAGAACGAATAGCAATCAGCCCCAGCATTTT
CDR3: CASSPDRTNSNQPQHF

J: TRBJ2-7
size: many
V: TRBV7-8
D: TRBD1
DNA: TGTGCCAGCAGCCCACGTAGGGGGCAGTACTACCGCGAGCAGTACTTC
CDR3: CASSPRRGQYYREQYF

J: TRBJ1-6
size: once
V: TRBV5-5
D: .
DNA: .
CDR3: CASSFYICSASSTGEVASPLHF

J: TRBJ2-1
size: .
V: TRBV5-4
D: TRBD1
DNA: TGTGCCAGCAGCAGGAGGGACAGGGCCTCCTACAATGAGCAGTTCTTC
CDR3: CASSRRDRASYNEQFF

J: TRBJ2-7
size: many
V: TRBV5-1
D: .
DNA: TGCGCCAGCAGCTTGGTGGACCAATTATACGAGCAGTACTTC
CDR3: CASSLVDQLYEQYF

J: TRBJ1-2
size: many
V: TRBV28
D: TRBD1
DNA: TGTGCCAGCAGTTTGACAGGGGTCTATGGCTACACCTTC
CDR3: CASSLTGVYGYTF

J: TRBJ2-4
size: many
V: TRBV28
D: .
DNA: TGTGCCAGCAGCACGGGAGTGTCCAAAAACATTCAGTACTTC
CDR3: CASSTGVSKNIQYF

J: TRBJ2-3
size: many
V: TRBV7-8
D: .
DNA: TGTGCCAGCAGCTTAGCGATGACAGATACGCAGTATTTT
CDR3: CASSLAMTDTQYF

J: TRBJ2-7
size: many
V: TRBV20-1
D: TRBD2
DNA: TGCAGTGCTCCCGTCGCTAGCGGGGAATTGTCGGAGTACTTC
CDR3: CSAPVASGELSEYF

J: TRBJ2-3
size: many
V: TRBV6-6
D: TRBD2
DNA: TGTGCCAGCAGTTCGACATTAGCGGGAGGTGCAGATACGCAGTATTTT
CDR3: CASSSTLAGGADTQYF

J: TRBJ2-1
size: many
V: TRBV7-3
D: TRBD2
DNA: TGTGCCAGCAGCGGTACGGGAGGGCCAAGAGATGAGCAGTTCTTC
CDR3: CASSGTGGPRDEQFF

J: TRBJ1-5
size: many
V: TRBV9
D: .
DNA: TGTGCCAGCAGCGTAGGCCCGACAGTAAACAATCAGCCCCAGCATTTT
CDR3: CASSVGPTVNNQPQHF

J: TRBJ2-2
size: many
V: TRBV28
D: .
DNA: TGTGCCAGCACCTCTGGCAGAAAAACCGGGGAGCTGTTTTTT
CDR3: CASTSGRKTGELFF

J: TRBJ1-1
size: many
V: TRBV20-1
D: .
DNA: TGCAGTGCTAGAGATTGGCCTCAGAACACTGAAGCTTTCTTT
CDR3: CSARDWPQNTEAFF

J: TRBJ1-5
size: few
V: TRBV21-1
D: .
DNA: TGTGCCAGCAGCAACACAGGGTGCCAGCCCCAGCATTTT
CDR3: CASSNTGCQPQHF

J: TRBJ2-2
size: .
V: TRBV19
D: .
DNA: TGTGCCAGTAGTCTGGACGTTAAGGGGGAGCTGTTTTTT
CDR3: CASSLDVKGELFF

J: TRBJ2-7
size: many
V: TRBV7-3
D: .
DNA: TGTGCCAGCAGCTTCTCGGCGGGATCGGGCGAGCAGTACTTC
CDR3: CASSFSAGSGEQYF

J: TRBJ2-7
size: many
V: TRBV7-9
D: .
DNA: TGTGCCAGCAGCTTAGAGCAGTGGGGCGAGCAGTACTTC
CDR3: CASSLEQWGEQYF

J: TRBJ2-5
size: .
V: TRBV28
D: TRBD2
DNA: TGTGCCAGCATGTCGGGGGGGGCTTGGCAAGAGACCCAGTACTTC
CDR3: CASMSGGAWQETQYF

J: TRBJ2-2
size: many
V: TRBV11-1
D: .
DNA: TGTGCCAGCACCATGTGGGAGGTCGCGAACACCGGGGAGCTGTTTTTT
CDR3: CASTMWEVANTGELFF

J: TRBJ2-1
size: many
V: TRBV20-1
D: TRBD2
DNA: TGCAGTGCTAGTTTCCTAGCGGGAGCCGATGAGCAGTTCTTC
CDR3: CSASFLAGADEQFF

J: TRBJ2-3
size: many
V: TRBV5-1
D: .
DNA: TGCGCCAGCAGCTTGGCGGTCGGGGCTAGCACAGATACGCAGTATTTT
CDR3: CASSLAVGASTDTQYF

J: TRBJ1-1
size: many
V: TRBV27
D: .
DNA: TGTGCCAGCAGGGAAGTTGACAGGAGGACTGAAGCTTTCTTT
CDR3: CASREVDRRTEAFF

J: TRBJ2-1
size: many
V: TRBV5-1
D: .
DNA: TGCGCCAGCAGTTCTGCGGGTGGTTACAATGAGCAGTTCTTC
CDR3: CASSSAGGYNEQFF

J: TRBJ1-2
size: many
V: TRBV29-1
D: TRBD1
DNA: TGCAGCGTCCCGGGACAGGGGGCTGCTAACTATGGCTACACCTTC
CDR3: CSVPGQGAANYGYTF

J: TRBJ2-2
size: many
V: TRBV14
D: .
DNA: TGTGCCAGCAGCAGGAACACCGGGGAGCTGTTTTTT
CDR3: CASSRNTGELFF

J: TRBJ2-7
size: few
V: TRBV5-1
D: TRBD1
DNA: TGCGCCAGCAGCGGGGGACAGGGGCTCGACGAGCAGTACTTC
CDR3: CASSGGQGLDEQYF

J: TRBJ2-1
size: many
V: TRBV5-1
D: TRBD2
DNA: TGCGCCAGCAGCTTGCCCCTAGCGGCTAACTACAATGAGCAGTTCTTC
CDR3: CASSLPLAANYNEQFF

J: TRBJ2-7
size: many
V: TRBV29-1
D: .
DNA: TGCAGCGTGAAGCTTAGGGGCCAGAACTCCTACGAGCAGTACTTC
CDR3: CSVKLRGQNSYEQYF

J: TRBJ2-7
size: many
V: TRBV29-1
D: .
DNA: TGCAGCGTTGAAACCGGGACAACCTACGAGCAGTACTTC
CDR3: CSVETGTTYEQYF

J: TRBJ2-1
size: .
V: TRBV20-1
D: .
DNA: TGCAGTGTTAATAAAAAAGGCCGCTACAATGAGCAGTTCTTC
CDR3: CSVNKKGRYNEQFF

J: TRBJ2-3
size: many
V: TRBV21-1
D: .
DNA: TGTGCCAGCAGCAGCCTCCGGGAACACCATACGCAGTATTTT
CDR3: CASSSLREHHTQYF

J: TRBJ2-1
size: many
V: TRBV7-3
D: TRBD2
DNA: TGTGCCAGCAGCTTATCCGCAGCGGGAGGGCCCTATGAGCAGTTCTTC
CDR3: CASSLSAAGGPYEQFF

J: TRBJ2-2
size: few
V: TRBV18
D: .
DNA: TGTGCCAGCTCACCGCCGGGACATCCGAACACCGGGGAGCTGTTTTTT
CDR3: CASSPPGHPNTGELFF

J: TRBJ2-1
size: many
V: TRBV15
D: .
DNA: TGTGCCACCAGCAGAGACCAGGGTGAGCAGTTCTTC
CDR3: CATSRDQGEQFF

J: TRBJ2-1
size: many
V: TRBV4-1
D: TRBD2
DNA: TGCGCCAGCAGTAATATACCGGGACTAGGGCACAATGAGCAGTTCTTC
CDR3: CASSNIPGLGHNEQFF

J: TRBJ2-3
size: many
V: TRBV27
D: TRBD2
DNA: TGTGCCAGCAGCCTAGCGGGAGAAGCAAATACGCAGTATTTT
CDR3: CASSLAGEANTQYF

J: TRBJ2-3
size: many
V: TRBV7-2
D: TRBD2
DNA: TGTGCCAGCTGCATACGGAGCGGGAGTTCGTCTGCAGATACGCAGTATTTT
CDR3: CASCIRSGSSSADTQYF

J: TRBJ2-2
size: many
V: TRBV12-3/TRBV12-4
D: .
DNA: TGTGCCAGCAGTTTATTAGCAGGGAGAGACACCGGGGAGCTGTTTTTT
CDR3: CASSLLAGRDTGELFF

J: TRBJ2-3
size: many
V: TRBV12-3/TRBV12-4
D: TRBD2
DNA: TGTGCCAGCAGTTCCCGACTAGCGGGAGTGGATACGCAGTATTTT
CDR3: CASSSRLAGVDTQYF

J: TRBJ2-3
size: many
V: TRBV11-3
D: TRBD1
DNA: TGTGCCAGCAGCCACAGGGGGCGGAATACGCAGTATTTT
CDR3: CASSHRGRNTQYF

J: TRBJ2-7
size: once
V: TRBV12-3/TRBV12-4
D: .
DNA: TGTGCCAGCAGTCCTCCGGCTAGCGCGCCCTACGAGCAGTACTTC
CDR3: CASSPPASAPYEQYF

J: TRBJ1-5
size: many
V: TRBV21-1
D: .
DNA: TGTGCCAGCAGCAAAGCGCTGGCGACAATATTGCGGCGTAGCAATCAGCCCCAGCATTTT
CDR3: CASSKALATILRRSNQPQHF

J: TRBJ2-7
size: many
V: TRBV10-2
D: .
DNA: TGCGCCAGCAGTGAGGCACGTGGAGCCGAGCAGTACTTC
CDR3: CASSEARGAEQYF

J: TRBJ1-3
size: .
V: TRBV9
D: .
DNA: TGTGCCAGCAACACCGGAGGGACGTCCGGAAACACCATATATTTT
CDR3: CASNTGGTSGNTIYF

J: TRBJ1-1
size: .
V: TRBV4-1
D: .
DNA: TGCGCCAGCAGCCAAGACAGGTCGAACACTGAAGCTTTCTTT
CDR3: CASSQDRSNTEAFF

J: TRBJ2-2
size: few
V: TRBV29-1
D: TRBD1
DNA: TGCAGCGTAGACAGGGGTCCGAACACCGGGGAGCTGTTTTTT
CDR3: CSVDRGPNTGELFF

J: TRBJ2-7
size: few
V: TRBV29-1
D: TRBD2
DNA: TGCAGCGTTGTCGGACTAGCGGGTTCCTACGAGCAGTACTTC
CDR3: CSVVGLAGSYEQYF

J: TRBJ2-4
size: many
V: TRBV27
D: TRBD2
DNA: TGTGCCAGCAGTTTTGGGGGGGGATTTGACATTCAGTACTTC
CDR3: CASSFGGGFDIQYF

J: TRBJ2-7
size: many
V: TRBV20-1
D: TRBD1
DNA: TGCAGTGCTAGAGGTGGGGACAGGGGATTCTACGAGCAGTACTTC
CDR3: CSARGGDRGFYEQYF